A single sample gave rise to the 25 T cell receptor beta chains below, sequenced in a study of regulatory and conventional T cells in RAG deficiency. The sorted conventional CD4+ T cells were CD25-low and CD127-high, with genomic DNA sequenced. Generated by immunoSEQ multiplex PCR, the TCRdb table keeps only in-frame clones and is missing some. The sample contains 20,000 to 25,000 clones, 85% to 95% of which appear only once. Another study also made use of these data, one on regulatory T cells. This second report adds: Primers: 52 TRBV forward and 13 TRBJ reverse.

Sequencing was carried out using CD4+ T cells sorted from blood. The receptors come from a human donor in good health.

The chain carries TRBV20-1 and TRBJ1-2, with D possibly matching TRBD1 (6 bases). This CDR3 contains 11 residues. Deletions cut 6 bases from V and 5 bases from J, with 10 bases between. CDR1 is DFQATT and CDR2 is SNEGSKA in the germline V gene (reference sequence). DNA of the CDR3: TGCAGTGCGGGACATCAATATGGCTACACCTTC. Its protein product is CSAGHQYGYTF.

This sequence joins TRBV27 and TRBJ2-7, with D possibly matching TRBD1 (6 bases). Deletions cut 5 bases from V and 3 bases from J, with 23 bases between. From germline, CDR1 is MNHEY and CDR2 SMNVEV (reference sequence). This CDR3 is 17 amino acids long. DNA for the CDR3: TGTGCCAGCAGTATGAAGAAGAGACAGGATCTGGACTACGAGCAGTACTTC. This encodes CASSMKKRQDLDYEQYF.

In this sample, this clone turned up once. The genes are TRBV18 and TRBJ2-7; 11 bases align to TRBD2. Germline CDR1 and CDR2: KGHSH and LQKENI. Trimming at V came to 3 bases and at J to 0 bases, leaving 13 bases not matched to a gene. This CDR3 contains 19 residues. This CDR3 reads CASSPNALSGTSGSYEQYF. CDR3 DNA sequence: TGTGCCAGCTCACCGAACGCTCTATCCGGGACTAGCGGCTCCTACGAGCAGTACTTC.

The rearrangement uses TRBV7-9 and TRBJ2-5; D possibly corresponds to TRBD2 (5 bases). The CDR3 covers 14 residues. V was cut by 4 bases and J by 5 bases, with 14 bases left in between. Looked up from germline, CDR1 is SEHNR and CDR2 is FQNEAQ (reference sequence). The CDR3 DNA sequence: TGTGCCAGCAGCTCACTAGTCTCGGTGGAGACCCAGTACTTC. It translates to CASSSLVSVETQYF. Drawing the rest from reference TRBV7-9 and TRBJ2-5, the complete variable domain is DTGVSQNPRHKITKRGQNVTFRCDPISEHNRLYWYRQTLGQGPEFLTYFQNEAQLEKSRLLSDRFSAERPKGSFSTLEIQRTEQGDSAMYLCASSSLVSVETQYFGPGTRLLVL.

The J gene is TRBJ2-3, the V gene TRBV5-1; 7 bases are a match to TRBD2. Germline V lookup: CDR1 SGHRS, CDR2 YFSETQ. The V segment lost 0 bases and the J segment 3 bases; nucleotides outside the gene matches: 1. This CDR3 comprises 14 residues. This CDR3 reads CASSLDSGTDTQYF. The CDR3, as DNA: TGCGCCAGCAGCTTGGATAGCGGGACAGATACGCAGTATTTT.

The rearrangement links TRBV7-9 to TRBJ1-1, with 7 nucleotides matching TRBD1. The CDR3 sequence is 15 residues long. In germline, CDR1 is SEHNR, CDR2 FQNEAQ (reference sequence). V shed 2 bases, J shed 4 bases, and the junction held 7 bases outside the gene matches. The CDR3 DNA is TGTGCCAGCAGCTTAAAGACAGGGACGGTCACTGAAGCTTTCTTT. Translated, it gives CASSLKTGTVTEAFF.

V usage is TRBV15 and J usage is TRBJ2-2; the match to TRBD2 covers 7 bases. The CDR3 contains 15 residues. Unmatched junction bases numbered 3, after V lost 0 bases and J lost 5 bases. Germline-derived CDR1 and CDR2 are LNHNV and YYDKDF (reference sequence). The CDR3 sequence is CATSRDWGGTGELFF. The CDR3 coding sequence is TGTGCCACCAGCAGAGATTGGGGGGGTACCGGGGAGCTGTTTTTT. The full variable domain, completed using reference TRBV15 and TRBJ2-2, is DAMVIQNPRYQVTQFGKPVTLSCSQTLNHNVMYWYQQKSSQAPKLLFHYYDKDFNNEADTPDNFQSRRPNTSFCFLDIRSPGLGDTAMYLCATSRDWGGTGELFFGEGSRLTVL.

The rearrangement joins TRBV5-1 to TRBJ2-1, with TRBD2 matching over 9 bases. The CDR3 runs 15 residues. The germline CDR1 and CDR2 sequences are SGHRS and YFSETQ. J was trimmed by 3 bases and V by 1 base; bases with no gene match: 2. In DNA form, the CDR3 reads TGCGCCAGCAGCTTGCTAGCGGGGAGCTACAATGAGCAGTTCTTC. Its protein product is CASSLLAGSYNEQFF.

CDR3 protein: CASSRDPNTEAFF. The CDR3 nucleotides read TGTGCCAGCTCACGGGACCCGAACACTGAAGCTTTCTTT. The J gene is TRBJ1-1, the V gene TRBV18; weak D call: TRBD1 (5 bases). The germline V and J ends were trimmed by 4 bases and 1 base, with 7 bases remaining between them. CDR1 is KGHSH, CDR2 LQKENI, per germline. The length of the CDR3 is 13 residues.

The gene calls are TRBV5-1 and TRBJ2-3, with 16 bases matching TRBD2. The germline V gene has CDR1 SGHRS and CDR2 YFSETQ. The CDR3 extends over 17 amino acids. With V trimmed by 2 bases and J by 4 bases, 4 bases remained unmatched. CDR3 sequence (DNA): TGCGCCAGCAGCTTTGGGACTAGCGGGAGGGCAGCAGATACGCAGTATTTT. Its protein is CASSFGTSGRAADTQYF.

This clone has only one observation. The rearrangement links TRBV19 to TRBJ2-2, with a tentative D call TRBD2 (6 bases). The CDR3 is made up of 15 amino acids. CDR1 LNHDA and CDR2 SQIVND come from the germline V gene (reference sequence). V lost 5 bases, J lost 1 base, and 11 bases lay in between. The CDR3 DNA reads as TGTGCCAGTAGTGGGTTGCGGGGGAACACCGGGGAGCTGTTTTTT. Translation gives CASSGLRGNTGELFF.

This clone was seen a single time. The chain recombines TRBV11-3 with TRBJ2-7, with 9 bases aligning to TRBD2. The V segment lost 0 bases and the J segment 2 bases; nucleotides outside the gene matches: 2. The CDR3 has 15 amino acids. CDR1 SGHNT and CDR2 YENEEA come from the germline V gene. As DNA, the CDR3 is TGTGCCAGCAGCTTAGAGGGCGGGAGGGCCTACGAGCAGTACTTC. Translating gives CASSLEGGRAYEQYF.

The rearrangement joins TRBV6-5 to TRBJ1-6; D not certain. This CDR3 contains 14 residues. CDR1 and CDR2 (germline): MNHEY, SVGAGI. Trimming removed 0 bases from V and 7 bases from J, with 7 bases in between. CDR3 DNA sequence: TGTGCCAGCAGTTACTCTACGGCGAATTCACCCCTCCACTTT. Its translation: CASSYSTANSPLHF.

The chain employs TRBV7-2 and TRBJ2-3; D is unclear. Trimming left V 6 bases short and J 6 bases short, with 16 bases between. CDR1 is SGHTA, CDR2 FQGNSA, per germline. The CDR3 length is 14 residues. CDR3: CASSSLPNADTQYF. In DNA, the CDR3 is TGTGCCAGCAGTTCCCTCCCCAACGCGGATACGCAGTATTTT.

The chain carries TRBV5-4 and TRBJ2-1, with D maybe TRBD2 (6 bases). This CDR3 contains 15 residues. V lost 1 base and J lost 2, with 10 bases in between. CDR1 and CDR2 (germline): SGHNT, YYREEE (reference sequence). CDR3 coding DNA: TGTGCCAGCAGCTTGTCCGGGGGAGCCTACAATGAGCAGTTCTTC. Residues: CASSLSGGAYNEQFF.

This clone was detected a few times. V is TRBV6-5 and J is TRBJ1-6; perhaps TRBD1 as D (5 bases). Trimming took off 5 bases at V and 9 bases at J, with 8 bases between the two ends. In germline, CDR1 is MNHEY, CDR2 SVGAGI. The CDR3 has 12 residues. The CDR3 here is CASSTGTSPLHF. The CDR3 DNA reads TGTGCCAGCAGTACTGGGACTTCACCCCTCCACTTT.

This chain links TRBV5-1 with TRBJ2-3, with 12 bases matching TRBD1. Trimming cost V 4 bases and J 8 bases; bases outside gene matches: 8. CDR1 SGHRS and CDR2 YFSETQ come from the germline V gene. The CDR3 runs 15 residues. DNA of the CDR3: TGCGCCAGCAGCCTGGGGACAGGGGGCAAGGGTACGCAGTATTTT. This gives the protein CASSLGTGGKGTQYF.

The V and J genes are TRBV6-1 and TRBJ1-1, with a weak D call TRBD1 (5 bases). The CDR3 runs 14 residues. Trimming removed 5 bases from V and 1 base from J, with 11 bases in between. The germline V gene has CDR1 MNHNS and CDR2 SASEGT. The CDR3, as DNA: TGTGCCAGCAGTCTTGGTGGGGGGAACACTGAAGCTTTCTTT. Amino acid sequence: CASSLGGGNTEAFF.

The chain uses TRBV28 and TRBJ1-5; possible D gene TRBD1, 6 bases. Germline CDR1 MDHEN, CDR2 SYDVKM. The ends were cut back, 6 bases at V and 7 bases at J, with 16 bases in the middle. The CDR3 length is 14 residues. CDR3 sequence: CASSPIEGGQPQHF. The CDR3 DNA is TGTGCCAGCAGCCCCATCGAGGGGGGACAGCCCCAGCATTTT.

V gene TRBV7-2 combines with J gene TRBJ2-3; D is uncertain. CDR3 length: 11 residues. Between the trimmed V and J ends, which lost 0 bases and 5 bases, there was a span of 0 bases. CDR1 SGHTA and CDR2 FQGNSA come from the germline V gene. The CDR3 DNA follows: TGTGCCAGCAGCTTAGCAGATACGCAGTATTTT. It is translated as CASSLADTQYF.

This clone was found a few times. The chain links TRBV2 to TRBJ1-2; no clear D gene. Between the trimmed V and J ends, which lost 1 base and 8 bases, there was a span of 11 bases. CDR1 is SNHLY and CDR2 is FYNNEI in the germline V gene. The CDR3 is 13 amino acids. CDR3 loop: CASSEVGMGGYTF. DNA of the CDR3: TGTGCCAGCAGTGAAGTGGGGATGGGGGGCTACACCTTC.

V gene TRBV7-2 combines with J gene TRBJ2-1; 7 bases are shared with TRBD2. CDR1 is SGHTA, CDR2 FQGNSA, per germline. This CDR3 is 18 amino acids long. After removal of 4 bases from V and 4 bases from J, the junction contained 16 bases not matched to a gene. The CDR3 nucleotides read TGTGCCAGCAGCTCCCCGGGGGGACGGGGCTCAAGGTACAATGAGCAGTTCTTC. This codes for CASSSPGGRGSRYNEQFF. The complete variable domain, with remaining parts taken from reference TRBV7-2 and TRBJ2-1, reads GAGVSQSPSNKVTEKGKDVELRCDPISGHTALYWYRQSLGQGLEFLIYFQGNSAPDKSGLPSDRFSAERTGGSVSTLTIQRTQQEDSAVYLCASSSPGGRGSRYNEQFFGPGTRLTVL.

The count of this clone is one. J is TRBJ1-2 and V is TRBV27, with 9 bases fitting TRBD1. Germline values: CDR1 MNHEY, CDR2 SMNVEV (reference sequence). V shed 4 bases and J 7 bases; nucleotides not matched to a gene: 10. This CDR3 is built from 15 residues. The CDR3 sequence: CASSCLQGASCGYTF. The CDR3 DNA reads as TGTGCCAGCAGTTGCCTACAGGGGGCGAGTTGTGGCTACACCTTC.

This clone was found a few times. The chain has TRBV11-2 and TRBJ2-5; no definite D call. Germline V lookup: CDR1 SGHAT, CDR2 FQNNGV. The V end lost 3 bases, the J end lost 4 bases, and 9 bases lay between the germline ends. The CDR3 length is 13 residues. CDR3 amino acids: CASSFGSRETQYF. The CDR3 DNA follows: TGTGCCAGCAGCTTCGGGTCAAGAGAGACCCAGTACTTC.

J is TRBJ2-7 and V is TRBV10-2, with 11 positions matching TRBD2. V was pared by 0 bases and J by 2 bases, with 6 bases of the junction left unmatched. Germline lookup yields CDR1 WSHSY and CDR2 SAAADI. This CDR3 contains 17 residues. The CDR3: CASSESKLAGGTYEQYF. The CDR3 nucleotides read TGCGCCAGCAGTGAGTCGAAATTAGCGGGGGGGACCTACGAGCAGTACTTC.